The next 29 T cell receptor beta chains were all read from a single sample in a study of regulatory T cells in long-lasting Graves disease. Library construction for TCR beta used iRepertoire HTBI primers and Arm-PCR of CDR3 regions. TCRdb passed the multiplex PCR reads through MiXCR, listing each CDR3 protein once. The sample has approximately 350,000 distinct CDR3 sequences; 12% are singletons. The time point: newly diagnosed GD, antithyroid drugs for less than 3 months. Generation of the TCR library employed RNA extracted from PBMCs. These data are also associated with another study on T cells in Graves' hyperthyroidism and ophthalmopathy.

The input for sequencing was peripheral blood mononuclear cells (PBMCs), taken at new diagnosis, from a patient treated with antithyroid drugs. The receptors were sampled from a woman between 18 and 30 years old with Graves disease.

In its sample, this clonotype was seen a few times. This chain connects TRBV11-3 to TRBJ2-7; TRBD1 agrees at 9 bases. The CDR3 has 18 amino acids. V was pared by 6 bases and J by 1 base, with 16 bases of the junction left unmatched. Germline-derived CDR1 and CDR2 are SGHNT and YENEEA. CDR3 amino acids: CASSYPPTGQGVSYEQYF. CDR3 nucleotide sequence: TGTGCCAGCAGTTACCCGCCAACGGGACAGGGTGTTTCCTACGAGCAGTACTTC.

The sample holds a few counts of this clonotype. The J gene is TRBJ2-5, the V gene TRBV7-2, with a weak D call TRBD2 (7 bases). V gave up 5 bases and J gave up 5 bases, with 15 bases separating them. The CDR3 has 14 residues. CDR1 and CDR2 (germline): SGHTA, FQGNSA. The CDR3 reads CASSLGGGGETQYF. CDR3 nucleotide sequence: TGTGCCAGCAGCCTTGGGGGAGGGGGGGAGACCCAGTACTTC.

This clonotype was found many times. V is TRBV20-1 and J is TRBJ1-2, with D uncertain. Germline CDR1 DFQATT, CDR2 SNEGSKA (reference sequence). This CDR3 is 11 amino acids long. V gave up 4 bases and J gave up 9 bases, with 12 bases separating them. This CDR3 reads CSATPGSSYTF. Here the CDR3 DNA reads TGCAGTGCTACACCGGGCTCTAGCTACACCTTC.

A few counts support this clonotype. The chain uses TRBV12-3 or TRBV12-4 and TRBJ1-5; 8 bases fit TRBD1. Germline trimming cut 6 bases from V and 4 bases from J; bases unmatched to any gene: 5. This CDR3 is 14 amino acids long. In DNA, the CDR3 is TGTGCCAGCAGCAACGACAGGGGTAATCAGCCCCAGCATTTT. It yields the protein CASSNDRGNQPQHF.

This clonotype was counted many times. The J gene is TRBJ2-7, the V gene TRBV20-1, with D possibly called TRBD1 or TRBD2 (6 bases each). Germline-derived CDR1 and CDR2 are DFQATT and SNEGSKA (reference sequence). Trimming took off 7 bases at V and 3 bases at J, with 16 bases between the two ends. This CDR3 contains 13 residues. The DNA for the CDR3 is TGCAGTGGGTGGAGGGACACGGTCTACGAGCAGTACTTC. Translation: CSGWRDTVYEQYF.

The chain links TRBV7-2 to TRBJ1-2; maybe TRBD1 (5 bases). Germline-derived CDR1 and CDR2 are SGHTA and FQGNSA. With 5 bases removed from V and 3 bases from J, the gap between germline ends came to 13 bases. The CDR3 spans 14 residues. CDR3 in DNA: TGTGCCAGCAGCCCGGAGGGGTTCGACTATGGCTACACCTTC. Amino acid sequence: CASSPEGFDYGYTF.

This clonotype was seen ten or more times. This sequence joins TRBV12-3 or TRBV12-4 and TRBJ2-3, with 8 positions matching TRBD2. The CDR3 totals 16 residues. The junction had 9 bases not matched to a gene; V was cut back by 6 bases and J by 1 base. CDR3 in DNA: TGTGCCAGCAGCCGCTCACTAGCGGTGGGCACAGATACGCAGTATTTT. Protein sequence: CASSRSLAVGTDTQYF.

In this sample, this clonotype turned up many times. This chain connects TRBV12-3 or TRBV12-4 to TRBJ2-5; D is ambiguous. The germline V and J ends were trimmed by 2 bases and 5 bases, with 12 bases remaining between them. This CDR3 comprises 14 residues. Written as DNA, the CDR3 is TGTGCCAGCAGTTTATTTGGCACCGGGGAGACCCAGTACTTC. It is translated as CASSLFGTGETQYF.

In this sample, this clonotype turned up many times. J is TRBJ2-5 and V is TRBV7-8; TRBD2 agrees at 14 bases. V dropped 4 bases and J dropped 2; count of bases not matched to a gene: 6. Germline V gene lookup returns CDR1 SGHVS and CDR2 FQNEAQ. The CDR3 is 17 amino acids. The CDR3 DNA reads as TGTGCCAGCAGCTCGCGTAGACTAGCGGGGGGGCAAGAGACCCAGTACTTC. Protein product: CASSSRRLAGGQETQYF. Filled out from reference TRBV7-8 and TRBJ2-5, the complete variable domain reads GAGVSQSPRYKVAKRGQDVALRCDPISGHVSLFWYQQALGQGPEFLTYFQNEAQLDKSGLPSDRFFAERPEGSVSTLKIQRTQQEDSAVYLCASSSRRLAGGQETQYFGPGTRLLVL.

This clonotype showed up many times. V usage is TRBV20-1 and J usage is TRBJ2-3; 13 bases fit TRBD2. Germline CDR1 DFQATT, CDR2 SNEGSKA (reference sequence). With 3 bases clipped from V and 3 bases from J, the junction kept 6 bases outside the gene matches. This CDR3 is built from 16 residues. This CDR3 reads CSARRGGLAGTDTQYF. The CDR3 DNA reads TGCAGTGCTAGGCGGGGGGGACTAGCGGGAACAGATACGCAGTATTTT.

Note on this clonotype: A much larger clone differs by one base, so this may be a read error. This rearrangement joins TRBV27 to TRBJ2-2; perhaps TRBD2 as D (6 bases). CDR1 and CDR2 from the germline V gene are MNHEY and SMNVEV (reference sequence). CDR3 length: 14 amino acids. Trimming shortened V by 6 bases and J by 2 bases, and 10 bases separated the two germline ends. The CDR3 protein is CASRGRPNTGELFF. The CDR3 region has the DNA TGTGCCAGCAGGGGGAGGCCAAACACCGGGGAGCTGTTTTTT.

This clonotype was detected ten times or more. The V and J genes are TRBV3-1 and TRBJ2-1, with TRBD2 identical over 14 bases. This CDR3 is built from 16 residues. J gave up 7 bases and V 3 bases, and 5 bases lay outside the gene matches. Looked up from germline, CDR1 is LGHDT and CDR2 is YNNKEL (reference sequence). CDR3 bases: TGTGCCAGCAGCCACCATGGGACTAGCGGGAGTAATGAGCAGTTCTTC. It yields the protein CASSHHGTSGSNEQFF.

This clonotype was seen repeatedly, ten times or more. V gene TRBV2 combines with J gene TRBJ2-5; D tentatively reads TRBD1 or TRBD2 (6 bases each). Germline V gene data show CDR1 as SNHLY and CDR2 as FYNNEI. Trimming stripped 10 bases from V and 3 bases from J, with 15 bases between. The CDR3 sequence is 13 residues long. The CDR3 loop is CANTGAEKETQYF. The CDR3 DNA is TGTGCCAACACGGGGGCAGAAAAAGAGACCCAGTACTTC. Complete variable domain (other parts from reference TRBV2 and TRBJ2-5): EPEVTQTPSHQVTQMGQEVILRCVPISNHLYFYWYRQILGQKVEFLVSFYNNEISEKSEIFDDQFSVERPDGSNFTLKIRSTKLEDSAMYFCANTGAEKETQYFGPGTRLLVL.

This clonotype showed up many times. The chain links TRBV28 to TRBJ2-7; D ambiguous. This CDR3 is 14 amino acids long. The ends were cut back, 7 bases at V and 3 bases at J, with 16 bases in the middle. In germline, CDR1 is MDHEN, CDR2 SYDVKM. CDR3 amino acids: CASTGPPRIYEQYF. CDR3 sequence (DNA): TGTGCCAGCACCGGACCACCCCGTATCTACGAGCAGTACTTC.

This clonotype showed up many times. This sequence joins TRBV20-1 and TRBJ1-1; weak D call: TRBD1 (5 bases). With 2 bases removed from V and 1 base from J, the gap between germline ends came to 11 bases. Germline assignment: CDR1 DFQATT and CDR2 SNEGSKA (reference sequence). CDR3 length: 14 residues. The CDR3 bases are TGCAGTGCTAGACAGGGTTCCCCGAACACTGAAGCTTTCTTT. Protein product: CSARQGSPNTEAFF.

This clonotype was picked up a small number of times. The V gene is TRBV19, the J gene TRBJ1-1, with D unresolved. CDR1 is LNHDA and CDR2 is SQIVND in the germline V gene (reference sequence). The CDR3 contains 15 residues. V was cut by 7 bases and J by 0 bases, with 15 bases left in between. CDR3 sequence (DNA): TGTGCCAGTACCACTCTGGGGTGGCTGAACACTGAAGCTTTCTTT. This codes for CASTTLGWLNTEAFF.

V usage is TRBV4-3 and J usage is TRBJ1-1; the D is unclear. The CDR3 consists of 12 residues. The ends were cut back, 0 bases at V and 6 bases at J, with 5 bases in the middle. Per the germline V gene, CDR1 is LGHNA and CDR2 is YSLEER. CDR3 in amino acids: CASSQDRAEAFF. DNA for the CDR3: TGCGCCAGCAGCCAAGACCGGGCTGAAGCTTTCTTT.

In this sample, this clonotype turned up a few times. A read error may explain this, as a much larger clone is one base away. The rearrangement uses TRBV7-9 and TRBJ1-1; unclear D gene. The germline V gene encodes CDR1 SEHNR and CDR2 FQNEAQ (reference sequence). The CDR3 is 12 residues long. V was cut by 4 bases and J by 5 bases, with 8 bases left in between. CDR3 DNA: TGTGCCAGCAGCTCCCGAGGAACTGAAGCTTTCTTT. Amino acid sequence: CASSSRGTEAFF.

A few counts support this clonotype. The chain joins TRBV10-3 to TRBJ2-2; TRBD2 agrees at 10 bases. Trimming cost V 0 bases and J 5 bases; bases outside gene matches: 3. This CDR3 is 16 amino acids long. Germline V gives CDR1 ENHRY, CDR2 SYGVKD. CDR3 DNA: TGTGCCATCAGTGAGTCCCCGACTAGCGGGACCGGGGAGCTGTTTTTT. Translating it yields CAISESPTSGTGELFF.

A few counts support this clonotype. The chain recombines TRBV10-3 with TRBJ2-1; D remains ambiguous. The germline V gene has CDR1 ENHRY and CDR2 SYGVKD. This CDR3 is 15 amino acids long. Trimming stripped 2 bases from V and 6 bases from J, with 14 bases between. CDR3 region: CAISEPGGFGNEQFF. In DNA form, the CDR3 reads TGTGCCATCAGTGAGCCAGGTGGATTCGGCAATGAGCAGTTCTTC.

This clonotype has only a few counts. The chain carries TRBV6-1 and TRBJ1-1; D not resolved. The germline CDR1 and CDR2 sequences are MNHNS and SASEGT. Trimming pared 7 bases from V and 6 bases from J, leaving 9 bases between. The length of the CDR3 is 11 residues. The CDR3 DNA is TGTGCCAGCAAGTCGTTGGCTGAAGCTTTCTTT. It codes for CASKSLAEAFF.

This clonotype was counted between two and nine times. The chain joins TRBV14 to TRBJ2-5; 10 bases are shared with TRBD2. The V and J ends lost 3 bases and 3 bases, in that order; junction bases with no gene match: 13. From germline, CDR1 is SGHDN and CDR2 FVKESK. The CDR3 sequence is 18 residues long. Written as DNA, the CDR3 is TGTGCCAGCAGCCACCTAACAACAGCGGGAGGGCCGGAAGAGACCCAGTACTTC. Translating it yields CASSHLTTAGGPEETQYF.

The chain links TRBV2 to TRBJ1-4; maybe TRBD1 (6 bases). With 6 bases removed from V and 2 bases from J, the gap between germline ends came to 16 bases. Germline V gene sequence: CDR1 SNHLY, CDR2 FYNNEI. The CDR3 spans 16 residues. For the CDR3, the DNA is TGTGCCAGCAGCCCGGACAGTTTGGGGACTAATGAAAAACTGTTTTTT. Protein product: CASSPDSLGTNEKLFF.

The V and J genes are TRBV6-1 and TRBJ2-5, with a possible D match to TRBD1 (6 bases). The CDR3 spans 13 residues. Germline V gene lookup returns CDR1 MNHNS and CDR2 SASEGT. V lost 6 bases, J lost 2 bases, and 10 bases lay in between. The CDR3 DNA reads TGTGCCAGCAGCGACAGGTTTCAAGAGACCCAGTACTTC. This translates into CASSDRFQETQYF.

The sample holds one count of this clonotype. A single base separates this from a much larger clone, so it may be a read error. The chain carries TRBV7-8 and TRBJ2-3; 15 bases align to TRBD2. The CDR3 loop spans 18 amino acids. After removal of 7 bases from V and 6 bases from J, the junction contained 14 bases not matched to a gene. Germline V gives CDR1 SGHVS, CDR2 FQNEAQ. Here the CDR3 DNA reads TGTGCCAGCAACTCACTAGTAGGACTAGCGGGAGGGGACGATACGCAGTATTTT. Amino acid sequence: CASNSLVGLAGGDDTQYF. Supplemented by reference TRBV7-8 and TRBJ2-3, the full variable domain reads GAGVSQSPRYKVAKRGQDVALRCDPISGHVSLFWYQQALGQGPEFLTYFQNEAQLDKSGLPSDRFFAERPEGSVSTLKIQRTQQEDSAVYLCASNSLVGLAGGDDTQYFGPGTRLTVL.

This clonotype was counted ten times or more. The V gene is TRBV12-3 or TRBV12-4, the J gene TRBJ1-4; weak D call: TRBD1 (5 bases). The CDR3 extends over 12 amino acids. Trimming removed 8 bases at V and 4 bases at J, with 8 bases between. The CDR3 spells CASGGGNEKLFF. The CDR3 coding sequence is TGTGCCAGCGGTGGGGGTAATGAAAAACTGTTTTTT.

This clonotype was seen at least ten times. The CDR3 loop reads CASRVGDRVASTAFF. CDR3 DNA: TGTGCCAGCAGGGTGGGGGACAGGGTGGCGTCGACGGCTTTCTTT. The chain has TRBV12-3 or TRBV12-4 and TRBJ1-1; 9 bases line up with TRBD1. CDR3 size: 15 residues. V was pared by 6 bases and J by 11 bases, with 16 bases of the junction left unmatched.

This chain joins TRBV24-1 and TRBJ1-5; TRBD1 agrees at 7 bases. CDR3 length: 16 residues. Germline lookup yields CDR1 KGHDR and CDR2 SFDVKD. V trimming: 5 bases; J trimming: 6 bases; junction bases outside the gene matches: 12. This chain's CDR3 is CATSVAGGVLSQPQHF. The DNA for the CDR3 is TGTGCCACCAGTGTTGCAGGGGGGGTGCTGAGTCAGCCCCAGCATTTT.

J is TRBJ2-1 and V is TRBV12-3 or TRBV12-4; 13 nucleotides line up with TRBD2. This CDR3 contains 14 residues. The ends lost 6 bases at V and 14 bases at J; junction bases unmatched: 10. The CDR3 reads CASSRYGTSGVEFF. CDR3 DNA: TGTGCCAGCAGCCGCTATGGGACTAGCGGGGTGGAGTTCTTC.